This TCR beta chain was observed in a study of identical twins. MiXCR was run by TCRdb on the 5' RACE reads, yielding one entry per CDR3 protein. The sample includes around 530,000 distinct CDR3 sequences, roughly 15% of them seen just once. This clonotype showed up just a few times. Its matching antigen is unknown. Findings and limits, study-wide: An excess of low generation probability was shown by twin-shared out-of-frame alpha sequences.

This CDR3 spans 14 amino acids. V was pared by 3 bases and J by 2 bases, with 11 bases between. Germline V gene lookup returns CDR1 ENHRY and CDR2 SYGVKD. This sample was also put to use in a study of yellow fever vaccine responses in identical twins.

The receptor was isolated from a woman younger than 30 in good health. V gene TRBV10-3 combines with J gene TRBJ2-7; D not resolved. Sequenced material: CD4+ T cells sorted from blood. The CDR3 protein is CAISETEQPYEQYF. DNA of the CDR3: TGTGCCATCAGTGAAACGGAGCAGCCCTACGAGCAGTACTTC.